This TCR beta chain stems from a study of response to subunit inactivated influenza vaccine (dated by TCRdb to 2016 to 2019). About the study as a whole: The study used deep quantitative T cell receptor repertoire profiling to track responses to a trivalent subunit inactivated influenza vaccine.

Relative to germline, V is missing 6 bases and J is missing 3 bases, with 4 bases of the junction outside any gene match. Spanning cysteine to phenylalanine, the CDR3 consists of 14 amino acids. Just the 42-base CDR3 DNA is kept, in frame starting at base 1. In the germline V gene (reference sequence), CDR1 corresponds to DFQATT and CDR2 to SNEGSKA. There are a few counts of this clonotype. It lacks a known antigen. Qualities for individual bases were not recorded, and no much larger clone is one base off. Points the paper makes about the study in general: According to the authors, only a limited number of new T cells may be recruited by each seasonal influenza vaccination.

The sample's time point, from its label and the paper: around 47 days after influenza vaccine administration. The method behind the library was RT-PCR. For sequencing, an Illumina HiSeq 2500 was employed. The public reads were run again by TCRdb, first through fastp at Q25 and then through MiXCR, and only productive beta chains were kept. Each CDR3 protein appears once, grouped with its most common genes and DNA. The sample yields fewer than 700,000 distinct CDR3 sequences; 13% were counted once. Clones ranked in the top ten supply around 13% of the sample. The sample in question was PBMCs from blood, obtained roughly 48 days after vaccination. The TCR sequence derives from a man aged 50 to 60 who received an inactivated influenza vaccine. Donor details come from another sample of the same person, matched by shared clones. The rearrangement combines TRBV20-1 with TRBJ2-1; 11 middle bases align to TRBD1. The bases are TGCAGTGCCCGGACAGGGGGCCACTACAATGAGCAGTTCTTC. It translates as CSARTGGHYNEQFF.